This T cell receptor beta chain was sequenced during a study of T-cell memory formation after mild COVID-19. General study results and limits: Clones that shrank (day 15 to 85) were balanced CD4/CD8, whereas later expanders leaned CD4+. Prior to infection, memory already included some responding clones, suggesting cross-reactive memory joined.

Regarding this clonotype: Its antigen is currently unknown.

Via MiXCR, TCRdb re-called the 5' RACE reads, giving one row per CDR3 protein. The sample gives around 130,000 distinct CDR3 sequences, roughly 6.2% of which show up once; over 2% is in the top ten. The TCR originated in an adult woman who had mild COVID-19 (a few samples of this study predate the infection). Cell type and time point are not known. The source material was PBMCs or a T cell subset sorted from them (not recorded which).

The CDR3 sequence is CASSEVSVQPQHF. DNA for the CDR3: TGTGCCAGCAGTGAAGTTAGCGTGCAGCCCCAGCATTTT. This chain uses TRBV6-1 with TRBJ1-5; no clear D. CDR3 length: 13 amino acids. V shed 1 base and J shed 7 bases, with 8 bases lying between them. The germline V gene has CDR1 MNHNS and CDR2 SASEGT.